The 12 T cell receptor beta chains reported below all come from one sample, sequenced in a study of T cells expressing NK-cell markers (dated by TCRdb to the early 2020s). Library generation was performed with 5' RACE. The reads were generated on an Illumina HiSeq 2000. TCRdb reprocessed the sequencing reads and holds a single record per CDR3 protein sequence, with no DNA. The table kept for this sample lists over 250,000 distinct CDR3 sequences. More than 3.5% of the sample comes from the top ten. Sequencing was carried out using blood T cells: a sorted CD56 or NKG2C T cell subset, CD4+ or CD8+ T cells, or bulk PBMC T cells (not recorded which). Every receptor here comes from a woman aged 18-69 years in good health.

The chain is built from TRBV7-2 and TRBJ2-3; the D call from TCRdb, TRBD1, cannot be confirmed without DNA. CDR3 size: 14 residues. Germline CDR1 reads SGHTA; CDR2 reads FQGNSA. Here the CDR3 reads CASSLGPERDTQYF.

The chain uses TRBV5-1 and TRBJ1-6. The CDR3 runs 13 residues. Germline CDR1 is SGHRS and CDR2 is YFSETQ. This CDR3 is CASSSNVGSPLHF.

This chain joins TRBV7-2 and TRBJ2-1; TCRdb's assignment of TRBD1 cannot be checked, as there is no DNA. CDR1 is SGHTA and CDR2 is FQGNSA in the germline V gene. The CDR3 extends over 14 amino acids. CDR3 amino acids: CASSFPGGGVEQFF.

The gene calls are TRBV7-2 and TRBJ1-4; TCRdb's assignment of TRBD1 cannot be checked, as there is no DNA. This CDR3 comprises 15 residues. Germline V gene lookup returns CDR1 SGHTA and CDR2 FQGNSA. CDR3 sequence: CASTKGGPANEKLFF.

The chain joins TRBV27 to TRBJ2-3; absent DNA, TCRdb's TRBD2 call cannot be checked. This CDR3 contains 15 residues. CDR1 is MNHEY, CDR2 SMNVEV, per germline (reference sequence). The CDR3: CASSQERAYTDTQYF.

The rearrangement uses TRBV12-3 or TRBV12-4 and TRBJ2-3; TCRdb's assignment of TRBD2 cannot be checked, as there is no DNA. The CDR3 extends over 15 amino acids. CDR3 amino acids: CASSLLAGLADTQYF.

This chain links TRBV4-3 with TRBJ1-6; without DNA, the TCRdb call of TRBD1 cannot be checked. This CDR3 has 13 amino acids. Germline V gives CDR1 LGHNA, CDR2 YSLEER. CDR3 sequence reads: CASSPRPGSPLHF.

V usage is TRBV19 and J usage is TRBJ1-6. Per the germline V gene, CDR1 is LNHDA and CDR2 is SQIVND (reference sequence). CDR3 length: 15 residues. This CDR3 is CASRDGPSYNSPLHF. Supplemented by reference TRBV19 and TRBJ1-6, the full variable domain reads DGGITQSPKYLFRKEGQNVTLSCEQNLNHDAMYWYRQDPGQGLRLIYYSQIVNDFQKGDIAEGYSVSREKKESFPLTVTSAQKNPTAFYLCASRDGPSYNSPLHFGNGTRLTVT.

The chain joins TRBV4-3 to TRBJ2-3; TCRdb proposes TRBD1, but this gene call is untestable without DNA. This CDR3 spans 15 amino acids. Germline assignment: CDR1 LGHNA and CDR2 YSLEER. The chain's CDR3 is CASSQEPLPTDTQYF.

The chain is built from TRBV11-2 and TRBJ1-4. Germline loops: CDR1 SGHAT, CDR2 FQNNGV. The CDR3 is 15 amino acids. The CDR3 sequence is CASSPPGGEREKLFF.

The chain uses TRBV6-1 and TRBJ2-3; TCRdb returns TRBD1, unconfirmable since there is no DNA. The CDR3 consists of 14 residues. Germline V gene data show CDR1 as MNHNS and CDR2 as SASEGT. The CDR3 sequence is CASSEGSGPATQYF.

CDR3 residues: CSAREGAEETQYF. The gene calls are TRBV20-1 and TRBJ2-5; as DNA is missing, the TRBD1 call by TCRdb cannot be tested. The CDR3 loop spans 13 amino acids. Per germline, CDR1 DFQATT and CDR2 SNEGSKA (reference sequence).